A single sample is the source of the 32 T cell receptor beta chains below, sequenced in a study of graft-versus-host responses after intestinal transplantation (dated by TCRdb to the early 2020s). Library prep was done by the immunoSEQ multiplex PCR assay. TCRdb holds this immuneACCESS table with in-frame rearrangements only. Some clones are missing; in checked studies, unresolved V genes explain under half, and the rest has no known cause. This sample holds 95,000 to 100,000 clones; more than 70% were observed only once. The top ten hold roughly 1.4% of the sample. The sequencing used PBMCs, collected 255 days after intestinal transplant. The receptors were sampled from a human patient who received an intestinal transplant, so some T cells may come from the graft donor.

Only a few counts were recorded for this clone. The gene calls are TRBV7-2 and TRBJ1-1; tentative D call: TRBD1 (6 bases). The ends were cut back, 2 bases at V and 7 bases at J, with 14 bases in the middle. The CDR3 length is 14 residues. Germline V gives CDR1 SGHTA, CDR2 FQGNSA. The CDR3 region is CASSLYGDTYEAFF. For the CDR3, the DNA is TGTGCCAGCAGCTTATATGGGGACACCTATGAAGCTTTCTTT.

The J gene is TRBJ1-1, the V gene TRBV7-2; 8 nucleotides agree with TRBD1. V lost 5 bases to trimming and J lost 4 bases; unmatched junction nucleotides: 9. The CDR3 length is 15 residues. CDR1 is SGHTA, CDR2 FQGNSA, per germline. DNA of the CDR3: TGTGCCAGCAGCCCCAGCGGACAGGGTTTCACTGAAGCTTTCTTT. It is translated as CASSPSGQGFTEAFF.

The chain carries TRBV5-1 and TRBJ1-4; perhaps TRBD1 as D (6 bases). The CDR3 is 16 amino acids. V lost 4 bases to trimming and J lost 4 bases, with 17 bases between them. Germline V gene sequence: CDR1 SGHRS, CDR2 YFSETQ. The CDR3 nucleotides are TGCGCCAGCAGCCCGAGGGGGAGTTGGGGTAATGAAAAACTGTTTTTT. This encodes CASSPRGSWGNEKLFF.

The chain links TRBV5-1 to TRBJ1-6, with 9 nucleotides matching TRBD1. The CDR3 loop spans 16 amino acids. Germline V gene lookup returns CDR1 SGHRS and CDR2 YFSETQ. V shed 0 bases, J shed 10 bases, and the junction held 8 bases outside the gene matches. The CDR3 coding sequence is TGCGCCAGCAGCTTGGGGGTGACAGGGGGTGACTCACCCCTCCACTTT. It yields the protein CASSLGVTGGDSPLHF.

The CDR3 nucleotides are TGTGCCAGCAGCTTGTATGGCAATCAGCCCCAGCATTTT. This sequence encodes CASSLYGNQPQHF. This chain links TRBV5-6 with TRBJ1-5; unclear D gene. V lost 1 base to trimming and J lost 2 bases, with 4 bases between them. Germline assignment: CDR1 SGHDT and CDR2 YYEEEE. The CDR3 is 13 amino acids. The full variable domain, its missing parts supplied by reference TRBV5-6 and TRBJ1-5, is DAGVTQSPTHLIKTRGQQVTLRCSPKSGHDTVSWYQQALGQGPQFIFQYYEEEERQRGNFPDRFSGHQFPNYSSELNVNALLLGDSALYLCASSLYGNQPQHFGDGTRLSIL.

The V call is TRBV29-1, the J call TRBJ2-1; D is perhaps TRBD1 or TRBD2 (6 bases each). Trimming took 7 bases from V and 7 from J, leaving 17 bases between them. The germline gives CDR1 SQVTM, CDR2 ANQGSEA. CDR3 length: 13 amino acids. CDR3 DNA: TGCAGCGCAGAAGGGGGGCGACGGAATGAGCAGTTCTTC. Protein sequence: CSAEGGRRNEQFF.

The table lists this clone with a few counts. The CDR3: CASSQDGGQGVYEQYF. DNA for the CDR3: TGTGCCAGCAGCCAAGATGGGGGACAGGGTGTCTACGAGCAGTACTTC. The V gene is TRBV14, the J gene TRBJ2-7; 9 nucleotides align to TRBD1. The CDR3 is 16 amino acids. With 0 bases clipped from V and 3 bases from J, the junction kept 6 bases outside the gene matches. Germline V gene data show CDR1 as SGHDN and CDR2 as FVKESK.

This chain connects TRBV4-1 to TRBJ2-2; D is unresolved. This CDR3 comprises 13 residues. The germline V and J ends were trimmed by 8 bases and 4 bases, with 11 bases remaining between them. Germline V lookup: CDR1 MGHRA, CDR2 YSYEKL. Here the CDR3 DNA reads TGCGCCAGCGCGACCCCCATCACCGGGGAGCTGTTTTTT. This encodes CASATPITGELFF.

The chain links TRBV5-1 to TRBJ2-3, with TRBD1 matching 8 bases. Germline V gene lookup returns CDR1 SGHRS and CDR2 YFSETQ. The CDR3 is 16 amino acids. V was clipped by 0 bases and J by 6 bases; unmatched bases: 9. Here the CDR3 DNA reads TGCGCCAGCAGCTTGGCCGAGACAGGGGTCGGGGATACGCAGTATTTT. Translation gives CASSLAETGVGDTQYF.

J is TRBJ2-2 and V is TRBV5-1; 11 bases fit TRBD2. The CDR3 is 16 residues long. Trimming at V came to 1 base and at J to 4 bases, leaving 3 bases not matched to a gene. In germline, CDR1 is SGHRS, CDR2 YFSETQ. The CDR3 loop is CASSLRTSGGTGELFF. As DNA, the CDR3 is TGCGCCAGCAGCTTGAGAACTAGCGGGGGCACCGGGGAGCTGTTTTTT.

CDR3 in amino acids: CASSEALGTGWNWVGNQPQHF. The CDR3 region has the DNA TGTGCCAGCAGTGAAGCGCTTGGGACAGGGTGGAATTGGGTGGGCAATCAGCCCCAGCATTTT. The chain carries TRBV2 and TRBJ1-5, with 9 bases aligning to TRBD1. V was pared by 0 bases and J by 2 bases, with 17 bases of the junction left unmatched. CDR3 length: 21 amino acids. Germline lookup yields CDR1 SNHLY and CDR2 FYNNEI. Together with reference TRBV2 and TRBJ1-5, the CDR3 gives the full variable domain: EPEVTQTPSHQVTQMGQEVILRCVPISNHLYFYWYRQILGQKVEFLVSFYNNEISEKSEIFDDQFSVERPDGSNFTLKIRSTKLEDSAMYFCASSEALGTGWNWVGNQPQHFGDGTRLSIL.

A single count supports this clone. The CDR3 loop is CASSQALGGDQETQYF. The CDR3 DNA reads as TGCGCCAGCAGCCAAGCACTCGGGGGGGACCAAGAGACCCAGTACTTC. The rearrangement uses TRBV4-1 and TRBJ2-5; 8 bases fit TRBD2. The CDR3 is 16 amino acids. V dropped 1 base and J dropped 0; count of bases not matched to a gene: 4. Germline V lookup: CDR1 MGHRA, CDR2 YSYEKL.

The CDR3: CASSLGAGTGVGEQYF. In DNA, the CDR3 is TGTGCCAGCAGCTTGGGGGCCGGGACAGGGGTAGGAGAGCAGTACTTC. The chain carries TRBV5-6 and TRBJ2-7, with TRBD1 identical over 10 bases. The CDR3 consists of 16 residues. V dropped 0 bases and J dropped 7; count of bases not matched to a gene: 10. Germline loops: CDR1 SGHDT, CDR2 YYEEEE. Together with reference TRBV5-6 and TRBJ2-7, the CDR3 gives the full variable domain: DAGVTQSPTHLIKTRGQQVTLRCSPKSGHDTVSWYQQALGQGPQFIFQYYEEEERQRGNFPDRFSGHQFPNYSSELNVNALLLGDSALYLCASSLGAGTGVGEQYFGPGTRLTVT.

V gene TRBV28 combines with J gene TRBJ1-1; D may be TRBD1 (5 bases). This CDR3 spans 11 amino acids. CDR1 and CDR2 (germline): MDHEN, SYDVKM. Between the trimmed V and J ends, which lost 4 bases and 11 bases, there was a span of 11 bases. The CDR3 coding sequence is TGTGCCAGCAGTTCGGAGGACATGGCTTTCTTT. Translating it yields CASSSEDMAFF.

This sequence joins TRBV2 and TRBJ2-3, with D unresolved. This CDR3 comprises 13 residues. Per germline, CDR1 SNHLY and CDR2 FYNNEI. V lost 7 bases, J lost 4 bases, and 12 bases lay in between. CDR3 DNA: TGTGCCAGCATTGCTCGGTCCCCAGATACGCAGTATTTT. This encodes CASIARSPDTQYF.

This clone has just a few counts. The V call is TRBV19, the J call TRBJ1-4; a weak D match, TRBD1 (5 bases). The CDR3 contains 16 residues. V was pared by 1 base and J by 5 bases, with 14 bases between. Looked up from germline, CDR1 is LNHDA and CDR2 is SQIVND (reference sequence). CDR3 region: CASSIASGRRNEKLFF. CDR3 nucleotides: TGTGCCAGTAGTATAGCCTCGGGACGGCGGAATGAAAAACTGTTTTTT.

Here the CDR3 reads CSVEDHAFSPDEQFF. The DNA for the CDR3 is TGCAGCGTTGAAGATCATGCCTTTTCCCCCGATGAGCAGTTCTTC. The chain recombines TRBV29-1 with TRBJ2-1, with D unresolved. CDR3 length equals 15 residues. CDR1 SQVTM and CDR2 ANQGSEA come from the germline V gene. The V gene lost 0 bases and the J gene lost 8 bases, with 17 bases spanning the gap.

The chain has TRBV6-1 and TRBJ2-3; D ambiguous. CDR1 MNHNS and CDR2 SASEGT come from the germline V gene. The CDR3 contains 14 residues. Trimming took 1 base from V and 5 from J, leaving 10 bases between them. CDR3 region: CASSEVIRIDTQYF. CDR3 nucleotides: TGTGCCAGCAGTGAAGTAATCAGAATAGATACGCAGTATTTT.

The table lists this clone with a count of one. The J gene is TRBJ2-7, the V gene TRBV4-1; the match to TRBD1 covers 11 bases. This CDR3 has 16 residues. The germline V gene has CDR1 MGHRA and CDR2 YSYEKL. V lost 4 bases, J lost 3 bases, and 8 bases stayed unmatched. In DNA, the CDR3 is TGCGCCAGCAGCCCAGCCACCGGGACAGGGGGCTACGAGCAGTACGTC. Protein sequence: CASSPATGTGGYEQYV.

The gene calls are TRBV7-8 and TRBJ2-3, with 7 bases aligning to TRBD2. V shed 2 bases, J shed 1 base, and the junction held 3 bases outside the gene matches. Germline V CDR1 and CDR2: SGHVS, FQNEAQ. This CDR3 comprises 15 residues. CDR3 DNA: TGTGCCAGCAGCTTACTGGGACTACGCACAGATACGCAGTATTTT. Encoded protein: CASSLLGLRTDTQYF. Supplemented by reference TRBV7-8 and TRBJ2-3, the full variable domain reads GAGVSQSPRYKVAKRGQDVALRCDPISGHVSLFWYQQALGQGPEFLTYFQNEAQLDKSGLPSDRFFAERPEGSVSTLKIQRTQQEDSAVYLCASSLLGLRTDTQYFGPGTRLTVL.

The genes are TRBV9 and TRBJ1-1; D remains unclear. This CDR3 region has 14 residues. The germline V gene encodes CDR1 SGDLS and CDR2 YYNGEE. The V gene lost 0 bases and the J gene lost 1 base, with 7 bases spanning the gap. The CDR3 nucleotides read TGTGCCAGCAGCGTAGGGTCTCCGAACACTGAAGCTTTCTTT. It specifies CASSVGSPNTEAFF.

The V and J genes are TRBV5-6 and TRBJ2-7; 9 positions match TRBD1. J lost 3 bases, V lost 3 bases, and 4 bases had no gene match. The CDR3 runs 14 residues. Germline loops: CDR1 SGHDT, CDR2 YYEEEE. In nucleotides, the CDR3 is TGTGCCAGCAGCTACCCGGGACAGGGCTACGAGCAGTACTTC. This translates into CASSYPGQGYEQYF.

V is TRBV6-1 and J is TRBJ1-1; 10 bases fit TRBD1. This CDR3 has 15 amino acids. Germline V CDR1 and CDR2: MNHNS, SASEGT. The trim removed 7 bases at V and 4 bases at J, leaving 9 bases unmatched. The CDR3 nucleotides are TGTGCCAGCACGAACCGGGACAGGGGTGGCACTGAAGCTTTCTTT. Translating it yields CASTNRDRGGTEAFF.

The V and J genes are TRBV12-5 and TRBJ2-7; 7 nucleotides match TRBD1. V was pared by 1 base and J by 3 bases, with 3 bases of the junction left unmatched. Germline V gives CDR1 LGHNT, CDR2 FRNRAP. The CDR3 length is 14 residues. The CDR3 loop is CASGLEGAYYEQYF. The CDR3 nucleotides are TGTGCTAGTGGTTTGGAGGGGGCGTACTACGAGCAGTACTTC.

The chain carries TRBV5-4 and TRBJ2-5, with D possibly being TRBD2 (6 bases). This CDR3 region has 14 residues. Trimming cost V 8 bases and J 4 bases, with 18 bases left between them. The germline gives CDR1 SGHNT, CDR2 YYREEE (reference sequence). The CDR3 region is CASCFAGRGETQYF. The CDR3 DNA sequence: TGTGCCAGTTGTTTCGCGGGGCGGGGAGAGACCCAGTACTTC.

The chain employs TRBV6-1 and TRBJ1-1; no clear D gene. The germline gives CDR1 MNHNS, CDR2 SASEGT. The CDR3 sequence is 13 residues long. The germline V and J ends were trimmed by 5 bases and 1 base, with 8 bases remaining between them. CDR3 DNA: TGTGCCAGCAGTCCCACGGAGAACACTGAAGCTTTCTTT. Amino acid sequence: CASSPTENTEAFF.

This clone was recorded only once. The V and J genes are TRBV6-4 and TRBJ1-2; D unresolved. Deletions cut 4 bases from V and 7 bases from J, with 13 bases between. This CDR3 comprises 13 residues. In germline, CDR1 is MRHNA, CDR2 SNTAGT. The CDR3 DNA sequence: TGTGCCAGCAGTGGGCAGCCCGTAGGTGGCTACACCTTC. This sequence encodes CASSGQPVGGYTF.

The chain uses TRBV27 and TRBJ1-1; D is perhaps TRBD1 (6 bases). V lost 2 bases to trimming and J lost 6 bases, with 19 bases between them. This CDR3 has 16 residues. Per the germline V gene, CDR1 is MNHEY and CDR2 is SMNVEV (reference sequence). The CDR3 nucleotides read TGTGCCAGCAGTTTAATGGGGGCCCCGTTTCTCGCTGAAGCTTTCTTT. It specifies CASSLMGAPFLAEAFF.

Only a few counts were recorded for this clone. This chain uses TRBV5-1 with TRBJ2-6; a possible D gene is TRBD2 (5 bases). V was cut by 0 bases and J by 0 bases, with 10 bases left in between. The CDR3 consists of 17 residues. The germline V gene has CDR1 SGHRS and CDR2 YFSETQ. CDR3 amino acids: CASSLESRGSGANVLTF. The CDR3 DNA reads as TGCGCCAGCAGCTTGGAATCCCGGGGCTCTGGGGCCAACGTCCTGACTTTC.

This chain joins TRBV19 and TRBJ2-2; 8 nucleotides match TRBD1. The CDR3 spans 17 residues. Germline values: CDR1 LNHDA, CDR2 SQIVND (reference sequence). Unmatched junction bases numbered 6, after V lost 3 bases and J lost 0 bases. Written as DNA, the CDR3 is TGTGCCAGTAGTATTAGCAGGGGGCTACCGAACACCGGGGAGCTGTTTTTT. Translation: CASSISRGLPNTGELFF.

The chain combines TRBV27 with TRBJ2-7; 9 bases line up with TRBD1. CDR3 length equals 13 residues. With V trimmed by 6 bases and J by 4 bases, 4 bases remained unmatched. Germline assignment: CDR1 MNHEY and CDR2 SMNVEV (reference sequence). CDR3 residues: CASRTGTGYEQYV. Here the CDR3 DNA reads TGTGCCAGCAGAACCGGGACAGGGTACGAGCAGTACGTC.

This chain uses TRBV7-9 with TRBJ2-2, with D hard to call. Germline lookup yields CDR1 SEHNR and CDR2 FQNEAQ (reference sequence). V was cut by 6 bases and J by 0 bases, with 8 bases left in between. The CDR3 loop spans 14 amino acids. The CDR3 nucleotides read TGTGCCAGCAGGGAAAGCCCGAACACCGGGGAGCTGTTTTTT. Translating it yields CASRESPNTGELFF.